This is a list of T cell receptor beta chains from one sample in a study of cytomegalovirus exposure and HLA in healthy donors. Using immunoSEQ multiplex PCR, the repertoire was profiled, and TCRdb retains in-frame clones only, with some absent. The sample has tens of thousands of clones, about four fifths seen once. The material sequenced was PBMCs. The receptors were gathered from a man aged 50 to 60 in good health and CMV-seropositive. The CDR3 runs from the conserved cysteine through the conserved F or W. The D gene is left open where the match is weak. A row's size may be missing; if present it is once, few, many or a size class.

J gene	V gene	clone size	D gene	CDR3 DNA	CDR3 protein
TRBJ2-7	TRBV19	-	TRBD2	TGTGCCAGTAGTACCAACCTACGACTAGCGGGAGACGGCGAGCAGTACTTC	CASSTNLRLAGDGEQYF
TRBJ2-1	TRBV9	-	-	TGTGCCAGCAGCCCGGAGGGAGTAGTGGCCTACAATGAGCAGTTCTTC	CASSPEGVVAYNEQFF
TRBJ1-2	TRBV6-5	-	-	TGTGCCAGCAGTTCCACAGGGCCCCCGGGCTATGGCTACACCTTC	CASSSTGPPGYGYTF
TRBJ1-3	TRBV7-9	-	-	TGTGCCAGCAGCCCCGCTCCTGGCGGCGGCTCTGGAAACACCATATATTTT	CASSPAPGGGSGNTIYF
TRBJ2-2	TRBV27	-	TRBD1	TGTGCCAGCAGTTTATTTGGACAGGGGTACACCGGGGAGCTGTTTTTT	CASSLFGQGYTGELFF
TRBJ2-1	TRBV5-4	-	TRBD2	TGTGCCAGCAGCCCAAACGGTGGGCTAGCGGGGCCAGGTGAGCAGTTCTTC	CASSPNGGLAGPGEQFF
TRBJ2-7	TRBV25-1	-	TRBD1	TGTGCCAGCAGTGAATACCCGGACAGGGGCCGCGAGCAGTACTTC	CASSEYPDRGREQYF
TRBJ1-4	TRBV5-1	-	-	TGCGCCAGCGGGGAGGCGTCGAATGAAAAACTGTTTTTT	CASGEASNEKLFF
TRBJ2-1	TRBV4-3	once	-	TGCGCCACCAACGCCCCCATCAGGGATGAGCAGTTCTTC	CATNAPIRDEQFF
TRBJ2-1	TRBV30	-	-	TGTGCCTGGAGTGTAGGAACAGGGTCGGCCAATGAGCAGTTCTTC	CAWSVGTGSANEQFF
TRBJ1-6	TRBV9	-	-	TGTGCCAGCAGCGTATCAGGGGCTACCAATTCACCCCTCCACTTT	CASSVSGATNSPLHF
TRBJ2-2	TRBV7-3	once	TRBD2	TGTGCCAGCAGCGCGGGAGGGTGGGGCACCGGGGAGCTGTTTTTT	CASSAGGWGTGELFF
TRBJ2-1	TRBV5-1	-	TRBD1	TGCGCCAGCAGCTCCCTGACAGGGGGGACGGGCAATGAGCAGTTCTTC	CASSSLTGGTGNEQFF
TRBJ2-1	TRBV4-3	-	-	TGCGCCAGCAGCGGGTTGGGGGCATCGAATGAGCAGTTCTTC	CASSGLGASNEQFF
TRBJ2-1	TRBV4-3	many	-	TGCGCCAGCAGACAACATATGATCGTACTCATCTCCAATGAGCAGTTCTTC	CASRQHMIVLISNEQFF
TRBJ2-7	TRBV10-1	-	TRBD2	TGCGCCAGCAGTGAGTCAAGGCGGGGGAGCTCCTACGAGCAGTACTTC	CASSESRRGSSYEQYF
TRBJ2-1	TRBV27	-	-	TGTGCCAGCAGCCCTGGACAGAGCTCCTACAATGAGCAGTTCTTC	CASSPGQSSYNEQFF
TRBJ2-1	TRBV4-3	-	-	TGCGCCAGCAGCCAAGAGTGGAACAGAGCTAATGAGCAGTTCTTC	CASSQEWNRANEQFF